This T cell receptor beta chain was obtained from a study of blood T cells in healthy people across ages. The CDR3 runs 13 residues. V was shortened by 1 base and J by 6 bases, with 7 bases between the two germline ends. Whole-study findings and limits: Roughly linear age-related decline in beta diversity appeared, significant by age about 40.

A J-beta primer mix and a sample-barcoded 5' primer were used in a second PCR of roughly 6 to 12 cycles. One entry per CDR3 protein results from TCRdb running MiXCR on the 5' RACE reads. Among 550,000 to 650,000 distinct CDR3 sequences listed, about a quarter were seen once. Comment on this clonotype: What it binds is unknown.

These data were also reused for a study on T cells of mothers and their children.

The source of this sequence is a boy between 2 and 15 years old in good health. The gene calls are TRBV12-3 or TRBV12-4 and TRBJ2-4, with D uncertain. The sequenced material came from blood. The CDR3 bases are TGTGCCAGCAGTTTAGGCCCGGGAAACATTCAGTACTTC. Its protein is CASSLGPGNIQYF.